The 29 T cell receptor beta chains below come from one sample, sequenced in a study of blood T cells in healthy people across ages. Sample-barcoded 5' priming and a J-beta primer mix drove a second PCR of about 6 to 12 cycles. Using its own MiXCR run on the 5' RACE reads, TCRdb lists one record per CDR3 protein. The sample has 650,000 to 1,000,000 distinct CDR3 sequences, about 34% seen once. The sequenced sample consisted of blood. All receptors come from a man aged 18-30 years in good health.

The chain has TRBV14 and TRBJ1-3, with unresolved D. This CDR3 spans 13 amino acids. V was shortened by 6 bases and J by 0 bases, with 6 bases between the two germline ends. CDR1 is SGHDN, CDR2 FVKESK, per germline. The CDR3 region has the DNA TGTGCCAGCAGATACAGCTCTGGAAACACCATATATTTT. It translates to CASRYSSGNTIYF.

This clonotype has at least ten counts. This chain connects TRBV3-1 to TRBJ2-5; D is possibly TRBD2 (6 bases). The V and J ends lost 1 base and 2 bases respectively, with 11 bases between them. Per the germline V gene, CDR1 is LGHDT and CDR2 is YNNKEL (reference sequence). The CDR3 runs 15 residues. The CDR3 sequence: CASSQGRVQQETQYF. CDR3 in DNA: TGTGCCAGCAGCCAAGGGAGGGTTCAGCAAGAGACCCAGTACTTC.

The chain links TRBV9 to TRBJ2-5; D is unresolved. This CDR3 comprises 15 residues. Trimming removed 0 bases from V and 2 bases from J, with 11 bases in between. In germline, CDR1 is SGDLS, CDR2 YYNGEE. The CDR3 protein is CASSVEGLKQETQYF. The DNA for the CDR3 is TGTGCCAGCAGCGTAGAGGGCCTAAAACAAGAGACCCAGTACTTC.

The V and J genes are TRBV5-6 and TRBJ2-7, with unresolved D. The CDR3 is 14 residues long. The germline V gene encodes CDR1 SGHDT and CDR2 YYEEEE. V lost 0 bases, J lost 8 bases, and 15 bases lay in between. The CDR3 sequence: CASSLGALPSKQYF. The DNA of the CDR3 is TGTGCCAGCAGCTTGGGAGCACTACCATCAAAGCAGTACTTC.

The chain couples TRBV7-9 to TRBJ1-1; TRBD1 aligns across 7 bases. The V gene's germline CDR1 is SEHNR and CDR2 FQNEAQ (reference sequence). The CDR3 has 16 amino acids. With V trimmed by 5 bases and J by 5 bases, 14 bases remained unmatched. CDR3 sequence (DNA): TGTGCCAGCAGCCCGAGGTCCAGGGGGGATTGGACTGAAGCTTTCTTT. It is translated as CASSPRSRGDWTEAFF.

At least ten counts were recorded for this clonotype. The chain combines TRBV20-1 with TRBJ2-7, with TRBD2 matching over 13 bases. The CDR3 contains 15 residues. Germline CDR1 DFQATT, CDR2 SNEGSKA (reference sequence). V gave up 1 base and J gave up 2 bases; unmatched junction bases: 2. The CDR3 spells CSARGGLAGAYEQYF. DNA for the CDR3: TGCAGTGCTAGAGGTGGACTAGCGGGGGCCTACGAGCAGTACTTC.

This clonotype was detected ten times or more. In DNA, the CDR3 is TGCGCCAGCAGCCAAGGGCCGATAACGGGGGAGTACAATGAGCAGTTCTTC. It translates to CASSQGPITGEYNEQFF. V gene TRBV4-3 combines with J gene TRBJ2-1; D perhaps matches TRBD2 (6 bases). The germline gives CDR1 LGHNA, CDR2 YSLEER. The CDR3 sequence is 17 residues long. V lost 1 base and J lost 4, with 17 bases in between.

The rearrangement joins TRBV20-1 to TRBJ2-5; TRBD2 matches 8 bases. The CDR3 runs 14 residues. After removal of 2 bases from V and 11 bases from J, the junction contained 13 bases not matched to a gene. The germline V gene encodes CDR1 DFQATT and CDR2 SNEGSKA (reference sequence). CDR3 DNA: TGCAGTGCTAGATTAGCGGGGCTCCCCAATGAGCAGTACTTC. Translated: CSARLAGLPNEQYF.

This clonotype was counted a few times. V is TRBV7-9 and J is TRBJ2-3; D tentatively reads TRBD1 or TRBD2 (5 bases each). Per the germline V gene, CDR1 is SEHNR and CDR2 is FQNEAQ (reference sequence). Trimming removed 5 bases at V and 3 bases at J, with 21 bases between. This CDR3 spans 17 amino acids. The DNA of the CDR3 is TGTGCCAGCAGCATTACACTGCCCGGGACGGCAACAGATACGCAGTATTTT. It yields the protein CASSITLPGTATDTQYF.

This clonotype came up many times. CDR3: CAISEGTGQYF. DNA for the CDR3: TGTGCCATCAGTGAAGGCACGGGGCAGTACTTC. The rearrangement uses TRBV10-3 and TRBJ2-7; no definite D call. V shed 3 bases and J shed 9 bases, with 9 bases lying between them. The CDR3 totals 11 residues. CDR1 is ENHRY, CDR2 SYGVKD, per germline.

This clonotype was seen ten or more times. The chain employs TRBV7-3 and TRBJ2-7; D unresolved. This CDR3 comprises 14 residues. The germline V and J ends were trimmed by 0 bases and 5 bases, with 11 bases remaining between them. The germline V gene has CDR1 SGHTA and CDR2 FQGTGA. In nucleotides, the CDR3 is TGTGCCAGCAGCTTAACGACGAATAGCAACGAGCAGTACTTC. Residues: CASSLTTNSNEQYF.

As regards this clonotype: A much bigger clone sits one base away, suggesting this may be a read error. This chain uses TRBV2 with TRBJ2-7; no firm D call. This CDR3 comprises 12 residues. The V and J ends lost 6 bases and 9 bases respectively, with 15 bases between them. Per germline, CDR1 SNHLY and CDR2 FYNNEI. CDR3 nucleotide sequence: TGTGCCAGCAGGCCGGGTACTTCACGGCAGTACTTC. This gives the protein CASRPGTSRQYF.

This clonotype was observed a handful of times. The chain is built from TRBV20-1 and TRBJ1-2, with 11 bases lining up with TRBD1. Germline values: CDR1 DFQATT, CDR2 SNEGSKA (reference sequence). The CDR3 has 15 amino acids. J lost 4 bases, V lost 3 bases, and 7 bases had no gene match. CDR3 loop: CSARWTGGVSYGYTF. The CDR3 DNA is TGCAGTGCTAGGTGGACAGGGGGCGTTTCCTATGGCTACACCTTC.

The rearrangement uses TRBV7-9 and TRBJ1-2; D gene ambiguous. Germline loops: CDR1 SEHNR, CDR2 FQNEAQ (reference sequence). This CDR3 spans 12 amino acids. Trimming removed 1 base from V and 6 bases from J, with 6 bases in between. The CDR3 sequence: CASSLGSDGYTF. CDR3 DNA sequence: TGTGCCAGCAGCTTAGGCTCGGATGGCTACACCTTC.

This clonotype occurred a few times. The CDR3 DNA is TGCAGTGCTAGCGCTCGACAGGGGCTTCACAATCAGCCCCAGCATTTT. Its protein product is CSASARQGLHNQPQHF. This chain uses TRBV20-1 with TRBJ1-5; 8 bases agree with TRBD1. The CDR3 contains 16 residues. V gave up 3 bases and J gave up 3 bases; unmatched junction bases: 10. CDR1 and CDR2 (germline): DFQATT, SNEGSKA (reference sequence).

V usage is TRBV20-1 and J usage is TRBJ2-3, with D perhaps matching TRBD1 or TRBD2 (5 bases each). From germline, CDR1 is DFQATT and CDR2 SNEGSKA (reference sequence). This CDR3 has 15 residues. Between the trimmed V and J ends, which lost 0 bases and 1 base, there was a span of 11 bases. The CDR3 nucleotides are TGCAGTGCTAGAGATGAGGGGCGGGGCACAGATACGCAGTATTTT. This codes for CSARDEGRGTDTQYF.

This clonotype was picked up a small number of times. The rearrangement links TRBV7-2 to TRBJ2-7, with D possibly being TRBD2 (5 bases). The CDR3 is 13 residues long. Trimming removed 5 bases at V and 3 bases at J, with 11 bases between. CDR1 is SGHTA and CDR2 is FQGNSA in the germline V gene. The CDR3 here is CASSVGGDYEQYF. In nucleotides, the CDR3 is TGTGCCAGCAGCGTAGGAGGTGACTACGAGCAGTACTTC. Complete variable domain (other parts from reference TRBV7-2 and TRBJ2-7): GAGVSQSPSNKVTEKGKDVELRCDPISGHTALYWYRQSLGQGLEFLIYFQGNSAPDKSGLPSDRFSAERTGGSVSTLTIQRTQQEDSAVYLCASSVGGDYEQYFGPGTRLTVT.

The CDR3 here is CASSLEGSGRAYEQYF. In DNA form, the CDR3 reads TGTGCCAGCAGCTTAGAGGGTAGCGGGAGGGCCTACGAGCAGTACTTC. This sequence joins TRBV7-2 and TRBJ2-7; 11 nucleotides line up with TRBD2. V shed 1 base and J 2 bases; nucleotides not matched to a gene: 4. The CDR3 runs to 16 residues. Germline CDR1 reads SGHTA; CDR2 reads FQGNSA.

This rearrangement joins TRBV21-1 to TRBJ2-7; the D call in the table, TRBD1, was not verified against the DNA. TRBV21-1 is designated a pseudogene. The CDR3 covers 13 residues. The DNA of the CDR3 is TGTGCCAGCAGCAAAACACGGGGCTACGAGCAGTACTTC. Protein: CASSKTRGYEQYF.

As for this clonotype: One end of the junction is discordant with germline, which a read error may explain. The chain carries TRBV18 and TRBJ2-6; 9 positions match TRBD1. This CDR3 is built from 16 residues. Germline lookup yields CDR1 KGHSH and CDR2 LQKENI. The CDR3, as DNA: TGTGCCAGCTCACCAACAGGGGGCTCTGGGGCCGACGTCCTGACTTTC. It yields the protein CASSPTGGSGADVLTF.

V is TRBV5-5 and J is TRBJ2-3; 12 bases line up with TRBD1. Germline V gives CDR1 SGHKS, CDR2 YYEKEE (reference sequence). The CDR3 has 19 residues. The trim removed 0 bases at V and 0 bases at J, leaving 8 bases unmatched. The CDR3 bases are TGTGCCAGCAGCTTGGCCAGGGGACAGGGGGCCTCTAGCACAGATACGCAGTATTTT. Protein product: CASSLARGQGASSTDTQYF.

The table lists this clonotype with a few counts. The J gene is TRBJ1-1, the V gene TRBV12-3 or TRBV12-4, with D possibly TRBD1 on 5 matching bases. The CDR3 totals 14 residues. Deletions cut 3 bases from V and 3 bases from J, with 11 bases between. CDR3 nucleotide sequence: TGTGCCAGCAGTTTGGGCAGGGTCTACACTGAAGCTTTCTTT. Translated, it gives CASSLGRVYTEAFF.

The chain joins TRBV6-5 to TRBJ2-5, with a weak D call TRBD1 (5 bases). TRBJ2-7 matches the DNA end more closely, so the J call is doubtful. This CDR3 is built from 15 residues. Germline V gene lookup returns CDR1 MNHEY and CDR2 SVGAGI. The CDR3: CASSYSRANPYEQYF. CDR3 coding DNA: TGTGCCAGCAGTTACTCCAGGGCTAACCCGTACGAGCAGTACTTC.

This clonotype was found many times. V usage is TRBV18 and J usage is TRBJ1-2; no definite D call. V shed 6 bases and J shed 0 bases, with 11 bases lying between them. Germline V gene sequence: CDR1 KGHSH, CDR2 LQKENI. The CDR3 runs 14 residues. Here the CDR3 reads CASSPPASNYGYTF. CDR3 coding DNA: TGTGCCAGCTCCCCCCCGGCATCTAACTATGGCTACACCTTC. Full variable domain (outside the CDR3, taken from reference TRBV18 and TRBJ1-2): NAGVMQNPRHLVRRRGQEARLRCSPMKGHSHVYWYRQLPEEGLKFMVYLQKENIIDESGMPKERFSAEFPKEGPSILRIQQVVRGDSAAYFCASSPPASNYGYTFGSGTRLTVV.

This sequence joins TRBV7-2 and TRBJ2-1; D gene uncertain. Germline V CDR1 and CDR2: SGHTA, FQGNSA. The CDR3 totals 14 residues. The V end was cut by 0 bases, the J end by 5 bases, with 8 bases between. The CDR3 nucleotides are TGTGCCAGCAGCTTAGCGGGGATCCACAATGAGCAGTTCTTC. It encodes CASSLAGIHNEQFF.

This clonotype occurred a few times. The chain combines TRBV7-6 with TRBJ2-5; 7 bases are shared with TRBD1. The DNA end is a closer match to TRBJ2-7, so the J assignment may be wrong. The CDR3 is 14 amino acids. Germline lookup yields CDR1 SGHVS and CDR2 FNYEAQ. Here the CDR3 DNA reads TGTGCCAGCAGCCATAGGGGGCTTCCCCACGAGCAGTACTTC. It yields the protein CASSHRGLPHEQYF.

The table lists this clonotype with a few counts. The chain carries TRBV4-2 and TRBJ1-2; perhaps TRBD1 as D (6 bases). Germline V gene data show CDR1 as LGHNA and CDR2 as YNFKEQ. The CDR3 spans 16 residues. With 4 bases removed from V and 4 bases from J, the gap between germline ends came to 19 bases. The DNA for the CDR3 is TGTGCCAGCAGCCGGACTGCGGGGGCCGGCGCCTATGGCTACACCTTC. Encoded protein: CASSRTAGAGAYGYTF.

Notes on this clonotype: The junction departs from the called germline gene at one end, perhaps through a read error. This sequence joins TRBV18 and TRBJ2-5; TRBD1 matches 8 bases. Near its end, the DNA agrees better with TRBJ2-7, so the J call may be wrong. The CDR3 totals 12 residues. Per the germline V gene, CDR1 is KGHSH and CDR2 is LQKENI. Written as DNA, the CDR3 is TGTGCCAGCGCACCTGACAGGGGCGAGCAGTACTTC. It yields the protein CASAPDRGEQYF.

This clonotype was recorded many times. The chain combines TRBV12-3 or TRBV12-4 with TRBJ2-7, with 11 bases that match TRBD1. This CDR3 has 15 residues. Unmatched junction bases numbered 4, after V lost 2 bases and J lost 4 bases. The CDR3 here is CASSLRGQGVYEQYF. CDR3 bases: TGTGCCAGCAGTTTAAGGGGACAGGGGGTTTACGAGCAGTACTTC.